This entry describes one T cell receptor (beta chain). Its target is unknown. The CDR3 runs to 17 residues. The germline gives CDR1 MNHNS, CDR2 SASEGT. Between the trimmed V and J ends, which lost 0 bases and 3 bases, there was a span of 16 bases. This table comes from immunoSEQ multiplex PCR, and its TCRdb copy is limited to in-frame clones, with some not included. The repertoire holds approximately 47,000 clones, approximately 65% seen once, with 20% to 25% in the top ten. This entry is derived from a study of cytotoxic CD8 clonotypes in ibrutinib-treated CLL. Overall study context: Timing of response sample collection was a median roughly twelve months after treatment start, with a range of 6 to 36. The sample average was approximately 250,000 productive templates and 85,000 to 95,000 productive rearrangements. Regarding the study as a whole: Lymph node repertoires were not studied, and sampling times were unmatched. Shared public clonotypes were rare, and on treatment they either got smaller or stayed the same.

The source of this sequence is a human donor with chronic lymphocytic leukemia. This chain joins TRBV6-1 and TRBJ2-3; D may be TRBD1 or TRBD2 (6 bases each). The specimen was PBMCs, collected after 24 months of ibrutinib treatment. Written as DNA, the CDR3 is TGTGCCAGCAGTGAAGCCCGGCCGGGGGCGCTTACAGATACGCAGTATTTT. It is translated as CASSEARPGALTDTQYF.